This section outlines one T cell receptor (beta chain) sequence together with its context. Its specificity is not known. Before the COVID-19 pandemic, during about 2011-2019, CD4+ T cells were taken from unexposed donors. CD4 enrichment then naive enrichment separated naive from memory CD4+ cells. CDR3 length equals 14 residues. CDR1 and CDR2 from the germline V gene are SGDLS and YYNGEE. With 0 bases removed from V and 6 bases from J, the gap between germline ends came to 11 bases. Method: immunoSEQ multiplex PCR; TCRdb's copy keeps in-frame clones and lacks some. In the table there are about 70,000 clones, around 87% of which are singletons. These data originate in a study of CD4 T cells in relation to SARS-CoV-2 and coronaviruses. Whole-study results and caveats: No donor gave both pre-pandemic and post-infection samples.

The sequenced material came from memory CD4+ T cells from PBMCs. J is TRBJ2-3 and V is TRBV9; no reliable D call. The TCR originated in a human donor in good health. CDR3 nucleotide sequence: TGTGCCAGCAGCGTAGACTCTCCGTGGGATACGCAGTATTTT. Amino acids: CASSVDSPWDTQYF.